A single sample is the source of the 30 T cell receptor beta chains below, sequenced in a study of control samples from healthy donors and cancer patients. Generated by immunoSEQ multiplex PCR, the TCRdb table keeps only in-frame clones and is missing some. The table records roughly 200,000 clones, roughly 91% of them present only once. Material for sequencing was blood. These TCRs come from a man aged 18 to 35 in good health.

CDR3 region: CASSCSRGGTGEDYGYTF. CDR3 coding DNA: TGTGCCAGCAGCTGCTCGCGGGGCGGGACAGGGGAGGACTATGGCTACACCTTC. This chain links TRBV7-9 with TRBJ1-2, with 10 bases that match TRBD1. V shed 4 bases and J 3 bases; nucleotides not matched to a gene: 14. This CDR3 comprises 18 residues. Germline V gives CDR1 SEHNR, CDR2 FQNEAQ (reference sequence).

V gene TRBV29-1 combines with J gene TRBJ2-1; 8 bases agree with TRBD1. Trimming at V came to 7 bases and at J to 6 bases, leaving 11 bases not matched to a gene. Germline V gene data show CDR1 as SQVTM and CDR2 as ANQGSEA. The CDR3 is 14 amino acids. The CDR3 DNA sequence: TGCAGCGGTGCAGGGGGCATCTCGGGCAATGAGCAGTTCTTC. Translation gives CSGAGGISGNEQFF.

The J gene is TRBJ1-4, the V gene TRBV7-9; 8 bases match TRBD1. The CDR3 contains 16 residues. V lost 3 bases to trimming and J lost 8 bases; unmatched junction nucleotides: 11. Germline V gene sequence: CDR1 SEHNR, CDR2 FQNEAQ (reference sequence). CDR3 DNA sequence: TGTGCCAGCAGCTTTTACCTACAGGGGGGGAACGAAAAACTGTTTTTT. This sequence encodes CASSFYLQGGNEKLFF. The complete variable domain, with remaining parts taken from reference TRBV7-9 and TRBJ1-4, reads DTGVSQNPRHKITKRGQNVTFRCDPISEHNRLYWYRQTLGQGPEFLTYFQNEAQLEKSRLLSDRFSAERPKGSFSTLEIQRTEQGDSAMYLCASSFYLQGGNEKLFFGSGTQLSVL.

This chain connects TRBV3-1 (or the pseudogene TRBV3-2) to TRBJ1-3; no reliable D call. Trimming took off 1 base at V and 3 bases at J, with 7 bases between the two ends. Germline-derived CDR1 and CDR2 are LGHDT and YNNKEL (reference sequence). The CDR3 has 14 amino acids. CDR3 DNA sequence: TGTGCCAGCAGCCAAGCGTCAATTGGAAACACCATATATTTT. Its translation is CASSQASIGNTIYF.

This clone was counted once. J is TRBJ2-4 and V is TRBV19, with D perhaps TRBD1 or TRBD2 (6 bases each). CDR1 and CDR2 from the germline V gene are LNHDA and SQIVND (reference sequence). V lost 10 bases, J lost 4 bases, and 17 bases lay in between. The CDR3 extends over 14 amino acids. The CDR3: CATQRGDTKNIQYF. The CDR3 coding sequence is TGTGCCACCCAAAGGGGGGACACGAAAAACATTCAGTACTTC.

This clone has a handful of counts. The V and J genes are TRBV2 and TRBJ1-1; D may be TRBD1 (5 bases). The germline V and J ends were trimmed by 8 bases and 0 bases, with 22 bases remaining between them. This CDR3 has 17 amino acids. The germline V gene encodes CDR1 SNHLY and CDR2 FYNNEI. CDR3 coding DNA: TGTGCCAGCTACCTCATGGGGGAACTCAACTTGAACACTGAAGCTTTCTTT. Translation: CASYLMGELNLNTEAFF.

This clone was counted a single time. Here the CDR3 reads CASRPPGDRGLSGYTF. Written as DNA, the CDR3 is TGTGCCAGTAGACCGCCAGGGGACAGGGGGCTTAGCGGCTACACCTTC. The genes are TRBV19 and TRBJ1-2; 12 bases are a match to TRBD1. The length of the CDR3 is 16 residues. The junction had 13 bases not matched to a gene; V was cut back by 6 bases and J by 8 bases. Germline values: CDR1 LNHDA, CDR2 SQIVND (reference sequence).

The chain links TRBV5-6 to TRBJ2-5; 7 positions match TRBD2. In germline, CDR1 is SGHDT, CDR2 YYEEEE. V was pared by 0 bases and J by 2 bases, with 4 bases of the junction left unmatched. The CDR3 totals 15 residues. The CDR3 spells CASSLEWTRQETQYF. The CDR3 DNA follows: TGTGCCAGCAGCTTGGAGTGGACTAGGCAAGAGACCCAGTACTTC.

The rearrangement uses TRBV5-1 and TRBJ1-4; no firm D call. The CDR3 consists of 15 residues. Germline values: CDR1 SGHRS, CDR2 YFSETQ. V was shortened by 4 bases and J by 5 bases, with 15 bases between the two germline ends. The CDR3 loop is CASSANRAPNEKLFF. The CDR3 DNA follows: TGCGCCAGCAGCGCAAACCGGGCCCCAAATGAAAAACTGTTTTTT.

This clone came up once. The V gene is TRBV6-5, the J gene TRBJ1-5; 9 nucleotides line up with TRBD1. Germline CDR1 and CDR2: MNHEY and SVGAGI. The CDR3 length is 15 residues. The junction had 5 bases not matched to a gene; V was cut back by 6 bases and J by 2 bases. CDR3 protein: CASRGQGLGNQPQHF. In nucleotides, the CDR3 is TGTGCCAGCAGGGGACAGGGTTTAGGCAATCAGCCCCAGCATTTT.

This sequence joins TRBV18 and TRBJ1-1; possible D gene TRBD1, 5 bases. V was shortened by 3 bases and J by 4 bases, with 12 bases between the two germline ends. CDR1 is KGHSH, CDR2 LQKENI, per germline. This CDR3 is built from 14 residues. This CDR3 reads CASSPALDSTEAFF. The CDR3 region has the DNA TGTGCCAGCTCACCTGCATTAGACAGCACTGAAGCTTTCTTT.

The chain combines TRBV24-1 with TRBJ1-1; D gene uncertain. V dropped 5 bases and J dropped 4 bases, with 10 bases sitting between them. Germline V gives CDR1 KGHDR, CDR2 SFDVKD. CDR3 length: 13 amino acids. CDR3 in amino acids: CATSARRGTEAFF. DNA for the CDR3: TGTGCCACCAGTGCGCGGCGTGGCACTGAAGCTTTCTTT.

The chain is built from TRBV3-1 (or the pseudogene TRBV3-2) and TRBJ2-7, with TRBD2 identical over 10 bases. The CDR3 runs 17 residues. The germline V gene has CDR1 LGHDT and CDR2 YNNKEL (reference sequence). Trimming removed 0 bases from V and 3 bases from J; junction bases left unmatched: 8. CDR3 region: CASSQDLAGAGSYEQYF. The CDR3 region has the DNA TGTGCCAGCAGCCAAGATCTAGCGGGGGCCGGGAGCTACGAGCAGTACTTC.

This clone was observed a handful of times. This chain uses TRBV7-8 with TRBJ2-7; 7 nucleotides align to TRBD1. In germline, CDR1 is SGHVS, CDR2 FQNEAQ. V shed 2 bases and J 2 bases; nucleotides not matched to a gene: 3. The CDR3 totals 14 residues. For the CDR3, the DNA is TGTGCCAGCAGCTTAATACAGGGGACCTACGAGCAGTACTTC. Its translation is CASSLIQGTYEQYF.

Only one count was recorded for this clone. The rearrangement links TRBV5-4 to TRBJ2-2; maybe TRBD2 (6 bases). V was clipped by 0 bases and J by 2 bases, with 8 bases between them. Looked up from germline, CDR1 is SGHNT and CDR2 is YYREEE (reference sequence). This CDR3 region has 15 residues. This chain's CDR3 is CASSLGGANTGELFF. In DNA form, the CDR3 reads TGTGCCAGCAGCTTGGGCGGGGCAAACACCGGGGAGCTGTTTTTT.

The rearrangement uses TRBV28 and TRBJ2-2; 9 bases map to TRBD1. Trimming cost V 5 bases and J 9 bases; bases outside gene matches: 7. This CDR3 has 14 residues. CDR1 MDHEN and CDR2 SYDVKM come from the germline V gene. The CDR3: CASSLQDRGRELFF. As DNA, the CDR3 is TGTGCCAGCAGTCTCCAGGACAGGGGCCGGGAGCTGTTTTTT.

The genes are TRBV24-1 and TRBJ1-5; D remains ambiguous. CDR3 length equals 13 residues. The V end was cut by 0 bases, the J end by 7 bases, with 6 bases between. CDR1 is KGHDR and CDR2 is SFDVKD in the germline V gene. The CDR3 DNA reads TGTGCCACCAGTGATTTGCTAGGACAGCCCCAGCATTTT. The encoded protein is CATSDLLGQPQHF.

The count of this clone is one. The V and J genes are TRBV5-5 and TRBJ2-5; D is perhaps TRBD1 (5 bases). From germline, CDR1 is SGHKS and CDR2 YYEKEE (reference sequence). The CDR3 is 14 residues long. V lost 5 bases, J lost 4 bases, and 15 bases lay in between. This CDR3 is CASSTLKGAETQYF. CDR3 in DNA: TGTGCCAGCAGTACCTTGAAAGGGGCAGAGACCCAGTACTTC. The full variable domain, completed using reference TRBV5-5 and TRBJ2-5, is DAGVTQSPTHLIKTRGQQVTLRCSPISGHKSVSWYQQVLGQGPQFIFQYYEKEERGRGNFPDRFSARQFPNYSSELNVNALLLGDSALYLCASSTLKGAETQYFGPGTRLLVL.

The chain recombines TRBV10-3 with TRBJ1-4, with 8 bases matching TRBD1. This CDR3 region has 16 residues. The ends lost 4 bases at V and 5 bases at J; junction bases unmatched: 9. Germline values: CDR1 ENHRY, CDR2 SYGVKD. The CDR3 DNA reads TGTGCCATCAGTGGGAGTCGCGGACAGGGAAATGAAAAACTGTTTTTT. Translation: CAISGSRGQGNEKLFF.

The count of this clone is one. The V and J genes are TRBV6-5 and TRBJ1-1; maybe TRBD1 (5 bases). The V gene's germline CDR1 is MNHEY and CDR2 SVGAGI. Trimming shortened V by 4 bases and J by 3 bases, and 12 bases separated the two germline ends. The CDR3 length is 14 residues. The CDR3 spells CASSFTRQYTEAFF. CDR3 DNA sequence: TGTGCCAGCAGTTTTACTAGACAGTACACTGAAGCTTTCTTT.

This sequence joins TRBV18 and TRBJ2-1, with TRBD1 identical over 7 bases. This CDR3 region has 17 residues. Germline V gives CDR1 KGHSH, CDR2 LQKENI. The V gene end was trimmed by 0 bases and the J gene end by 5 bases; junction bases not matched to a gene: 10. The CDR3 coding sequence is TGTGCCAGCTCACCACCGGTTGGAGACAGGGTAGACAATGAGCAGTTCTTC. It yields the protein CASSPPVGDRVDNEQFF.

The V gene is TRBV6-2 or TRBV6-3, the J gene TRBJ1-4; D is ambiguous. The germline CDR1 and CDR2 sequences are MNHEY and SVGEGT. The CDR3 is 15 residues long. The ends were cut back, 0 bases at V and 4 bases at J, with 9 bases in the middle. The chain's CDR3 is CASSYSTTGNEKLFF. CDR3 in DNA: TGTGCCAGCAGTTACTCAACGACGGGTAATGAAAAACTGTTTTTT.

The chain joins TRBV2 to TRBJ2-7; D is possibly TRBD1 or TRBD2 (5 bases each). Trimming pared 9 bases from V and 6 bases from J, leaving 18 bases between. CDR1 is SNHLY and CDR2 is FYNNEI in the germline V gene. The CDR3 has 13 residues. This chain's CDR3 is CASGGASPAEQYF. The DNA for the CDR3 is TGTGCCAGTGGGGGTGCATCCCCGGCCGAGCAGTACTTC.

The CDR3 DNA is TGTGCCAGCAGCGTCGGGACAAAAGCTTTCTTT. Its translation is CASSVGTKAFF. The rearrangement uses TRBV28 and TRBJ1-1; TRBD1 is a possible D gene (6 bases). V was clipped by 6 bases and J by 9 bases, with 11 bases between them. This CDR3 has 11 amino acids. CDR1 is MDHEN and CDR2 is SYDVKM in the germline V gene.

The chain has TRBV25-1 and TRBJ1-6; no definite D call. Between the trimmed V and J ends, which lost 3 bases and 3 bases, there was a span of 6 bases. The CDR3 spans 14 residues. The V gene's germline CDR1 is MGHDK and CDR2 SYGVNS. CDR3 sequence: CASSEQSYNSPLHF. The CDR3 DNA follows: TGTGCCAGCAGTGAGCAGAGCTATAATTCACCCCTCCACTTT. Full variable domain (missing parts from reference TRBV25-1 and TRBJ1-6): EADIYQTPRYLVIGTGKKITLECSQTMGHDKMYWYQQDPGMELHLIHYSYGVNSTEKGDLSSESTVSRIRTEHFPLTLESARPSHTSQYLCASSEQSYNSPLHFGNGTRLTVT.

The chain couples TRBV4-1 to TRBJ2-1; D is undetermined. CDR1 and CDR2 from the germline V gene are MGHRA and YSYEKL. V shed 1 base and J shed 7 bases, with 2 bases lying between them. The length of the CDR3 is 11 residues. The CDR3 is CASSQANEQFF. Written as DNA, the CDR3 is TGCGCCAGCAGCCAAGCGAATGAGCAGTTCTTC.

V is TRBV30 and J is TRBJ1-5; TRBD1 agrees at 11 bases. The CDR3 spans 13 residues. From germline, CDR1 is GTSNPN and CDR2 SVGIG (reference sequence). V lost 5 bases, J lost 5 bases, and 2 bases stayed unmatched. The CDR3 region has the DNA TGTGCCTGGGGACAGGGGGCTTATCAGCCCCAGCATTTT. Its protein product is CAWGQGAYQPQHF. The full variable domain, completed using reference TRBV30 and TRBJ1-5, is SQTIHQWPATLVQPVGSPLSLECTVEGTSNPNLYWYRQAAGRGLQLLFYSVGIGQISSEVPQNLSASRPQDRQFILSSKKLLLSDSGFYLCAWGQGAYQPQHFGDGTRLSIL.

The chain recombines TRBV5-4 with TRBJ1-1; no reliable D call. Germline-derived CDR1 and CDR2 are SGHNT and YYREEE (reference sequence). CDR3 length: 13 amino acids. Between the trimmed V and J ends, which lost 0 bases and 5 bases, there was a span of 8 bases. The DNA of the CDR3 is TGTGCCAGCAGCTTGGACCCAATGACTGAAGCTTTCTTT. Translation: CASSLDPMTEAFF.

V gene TRBV28 combines with J gene TRBJ1-1, with D unclear. The CDR3 covers 14 residues. V gave up 4 bases and J gave up 1 base, with 10 bases separating them. From germline, CDR1 is MDHEN and CDR2 SYDVKM. The chain's CDR3 is CASSSGLRNTEAFF. The CDR3, as DNA: TGTGCCAGCAGTTCTGGACTGCGGAACACTGAAGCTTTCTTT.

This clone was seen more than once but under ten times. The CDR3 here is CASSLWTGDFYSNQPQHF. The DNA for the CDR3 is TGTGCCAGCAGCTTGTGGACAGGGGATTTTTATAGCAATCAGCCCCAGCATTTT. This chain uses TRBV5-8 with TRBJ1-5, with 9 bases fitting TRBD1. The CDR3 loop spans 18 amino acids. From germline, CDR1 is SGHTS and CDR2 YDEGEE. The V segment lost 1 base and the J segment 0 bases; nucleotides outside the gene matches: 8.